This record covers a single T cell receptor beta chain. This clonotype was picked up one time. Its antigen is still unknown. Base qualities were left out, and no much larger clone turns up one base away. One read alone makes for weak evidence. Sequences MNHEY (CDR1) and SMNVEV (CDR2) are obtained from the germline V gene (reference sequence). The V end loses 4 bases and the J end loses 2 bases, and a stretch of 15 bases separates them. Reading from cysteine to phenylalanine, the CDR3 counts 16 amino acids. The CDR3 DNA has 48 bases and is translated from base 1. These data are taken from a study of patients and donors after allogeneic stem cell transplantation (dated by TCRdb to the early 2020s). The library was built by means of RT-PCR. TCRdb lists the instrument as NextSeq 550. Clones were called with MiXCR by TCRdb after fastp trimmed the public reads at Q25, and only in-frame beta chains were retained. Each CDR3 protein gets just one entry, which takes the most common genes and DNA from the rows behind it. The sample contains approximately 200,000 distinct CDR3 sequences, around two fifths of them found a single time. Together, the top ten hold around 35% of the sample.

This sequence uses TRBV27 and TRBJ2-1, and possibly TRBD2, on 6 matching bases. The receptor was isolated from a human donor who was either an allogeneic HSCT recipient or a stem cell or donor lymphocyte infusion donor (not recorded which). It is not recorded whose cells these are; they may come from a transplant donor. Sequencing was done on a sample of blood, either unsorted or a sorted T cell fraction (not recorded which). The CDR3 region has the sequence CASSWGRRGPYNEQFF. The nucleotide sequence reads TGTGCCAGCAGTTGGGGTAGGAGGGGACCCTACAATGAGCAGTTCTTC.